The 9 T cell receptor beta chains presented below share a single source sample, sequenced in a study of cytomegalovirus exposure and HLA in healthy donors. Use of 60 Vbeta and 13 Jbeta primers characterized the PCR. The assay was immunoSEQ multiplex PCR, and TCRdb's table has in-frame clones only and misses some. The sample consists of about 220,000 clones, over 80% of them appearing once. The sample taken for sequencing was PBMCs. These receptor sequences come from a boy aged 2 to 10 in good health and CMV-seronegative.

A remark on this clone: Other DNA sequences in the same sample also yield this CDR3. The V call is TRBV6-5, the J call TRBJ2-3, with D tentatively TRBD2 (7 bases). In germline, CDR1 is MNHEY, CDR2 SVGAGI. This CDR3 region has 15 residues. Deletions cut 7 bases from V and 8 bases from J, with 22 bases between. The CDR3 reads CASTPGTGGRGTQYF. CDR3 DNA: TGTGCCAGCACCCCCGGGACGGGGGGCCGAGGTACGCAGTATTTT.

Details on this clone: The junction shows a germline mismatch at one end, possibly a read error. The J gene is TRBJ2-2, the V gene TRBV7-7; no clear D. Looked up from germline, CDR1 is SSHAT and CDR2 is FNYEAQ (reference sequence). The CDR3 loop spans 14 amino acids. The CDR3 DNA is TGTGCTAGCAGCTTACAAGCTACGGGCGGGGAGCTGTTTTTT. Translated, it gives CASSLQATGGELFF.

The V gene is TRBV7-9, the J gene TRBJ2-7; 10 bases are shared with TRBD2. The CDR3 extends over 15 amino acids. The germline gives CDR1 SEHNR, CDR2 FQNEAQ (reference sequence). V lost 1 base, J lost 7 bases, and 7 bases stayed unmatched. CDR3 protein: CASSLVLAGAGEQYF. The DNA of the CDR3 is TGTGCCAGCAGCTTAGTGCTAGCGGGGGCGGGTGAGCAGTACTTC. Using reference TRBV7-9 and TRBJ2-7 for the parts outside the CDR3, the full variable domain is DTGVSQNPRHKITKRGQNVTFRCDPISEHNRLYWYRQTLGQGPEFLTYFQNEAQLEKSRLLSDRFSAERPKGSFSTLEIQRTEQGDSAMYLCASSLVLAGAGEQYFGPGTRLTVT.

The chain carries TRBV10-2 and TRBJ2-1; 13 bases agree with TRBD2. The CDR3 covers 18 residues. Germline trimming cut 5 bases from V and 4 bases from J; bases unmatched to any gene: 11. Germline loops: CDR1 WSHSY, CDR2 SAAADI. CDR3 protein: CASSPGQRTSGSYNEQFF. The DNA for the CDR3 is TGCGCCAGCAGTCCTGGCCAAAGGACTAGCGGGAGTTACAATGAGCAGTTCTTC.

J is TRBJ2-4 and V is TRBV28, with a weak D call TRBD1 (5 bases). Germline-derived CDR1 and CDR2 are MDHEN and SYDVKM. With 6 bases removed from V and 12 bases from J, the gap between germline ends came to 12 bases. This CDR3 is 11 amino acids long. CDR3 sequence (DNA): TGTGCCAGCAGAACGACAGCTACTCAGTACTTC. This sequence encodes CASRTTATQYF.

The chain uses TRBV19 and TRBJ1-4; 11 nucleotides line up with TRBD1. The CDR3 runs 13 residues. The V gene end was trimmed by 6 bases and the J gene end by 8 bases; junction bases not matched to a gene: 2. Germline CDR1 and CDR2: LNHDA and SQIVND (reference sequence). The CDR3 DNA reads as TGTGCCAGTAGCCGGGACAGGGGGGAAAAACTGTTTTTT. Amino acids: CASSRDRGEKLFF.

This clone was counted between two and nine times. The rearrangement uses TRBV27 and TRBJ2-1; possibly TRBD2 for D (5 bases). V was shortened by 6 bases and J by 8 bases, with 11 bases between the two germline ends. Germline V lookup: CDR1 MNHEY, CDR2 SMNVEV (reference sequence). CDR3 size: 12 residues. CDR3 region: CASRGSIHEQFF. CDR3 in DNA: TGTGCCAGCAGGGGGAGTATCCATGAGCAGTTCTTC.

This sequence joins TRBV19 and TRBJ2-3, with D unresolved. The CDR3 is 15 amino acids. Germline CDR1 is LNHDA and CDR2 is SQIVND (reference sequence). The V end lost 1 base, the J end lost 0 bases, and 8 bases lay between the germline ends. CDR3 sequence reads: CASSIAGISTDTQYF. Written as DNA, the CDR3 is TGTGCCAGTAGTATAGCGGGTATAAGCACAGATACGCAGTATTTT.

The chain combines TRBV27 with TRBJ1-2; 10 bases fit TRBD1. In germline, CDR1 is MNHEY, CDR2 SMNVEV (reference sequence). This CDR3 is 16 amino acids long. Germline trimming cut 5 bases from V and 4 bases from J; bases unmatched to any gene: 10. CDR3 sequence (DNA): TGTGCCAGCAGTACAAAAATGACAGGGGGCTTCTATGGCTACACCTTC. Its translation is CASSTKMTGGFYGYTF.